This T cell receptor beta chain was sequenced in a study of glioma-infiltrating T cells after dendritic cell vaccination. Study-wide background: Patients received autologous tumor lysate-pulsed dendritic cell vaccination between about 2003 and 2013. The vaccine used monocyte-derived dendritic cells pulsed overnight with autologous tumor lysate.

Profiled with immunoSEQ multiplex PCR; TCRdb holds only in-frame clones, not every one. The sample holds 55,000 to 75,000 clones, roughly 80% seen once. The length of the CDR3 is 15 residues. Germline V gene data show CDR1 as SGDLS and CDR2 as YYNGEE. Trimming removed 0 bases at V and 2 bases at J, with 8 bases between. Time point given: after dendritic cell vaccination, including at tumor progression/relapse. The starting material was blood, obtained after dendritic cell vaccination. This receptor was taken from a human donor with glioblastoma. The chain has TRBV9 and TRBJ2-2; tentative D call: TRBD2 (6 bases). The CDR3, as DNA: TGTGCCAGCAGCGTAGTGGGGGGTAACACCGGGGAGCTGTTTTTT. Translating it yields CASSVVGGNTGELFF.